This T cell receptor beta chain was obtained from a study of blood T cell repertoires in COVID-19. As for the study in general: The origin of the acute and convalescent COVID-19 samples was the United States, Italy and Spain. T cells, B-cell-depleted T cells, or PBMCs provided the cDNA or gDNA that served as material.

In this sample, this clone turned up a few times. The CDR3 loop spans 15 amino acids. From germline, CDR1 is SGHAT and CDR2 FQNNGV. Trimming took off 3 bases at V and 1 base at J, with 13 bases between the two ends. Authors' analysis steps: Estimates of nucleated cell counts were drawn from the amplification of reference gene primers. The repertoire was sequenced with immunoSEQ multiplex PCR; TCRdb's copy has only in-frame clones and lacks some. V and J calls and clone size come straight from that table; D and trimming were deduced from the DNA. The sample consists of 150,000 to 200,000 clones, 70% to 85% of them appearing once.

This sequence originates from a woman older than 75 with acute or convalescent COVID-19. Input material: peripheral blood. V usage is TRBV11-2 and J usage is TRBJ2-7; D is ambiguous. The CDR3 sequence: CASSFSASVSYEQYF. In DNA form, the CDR3 reads TGTGCCAGCAGCTTCTCAGCGTCCGTATCCTACGAGCAGTACTTC.